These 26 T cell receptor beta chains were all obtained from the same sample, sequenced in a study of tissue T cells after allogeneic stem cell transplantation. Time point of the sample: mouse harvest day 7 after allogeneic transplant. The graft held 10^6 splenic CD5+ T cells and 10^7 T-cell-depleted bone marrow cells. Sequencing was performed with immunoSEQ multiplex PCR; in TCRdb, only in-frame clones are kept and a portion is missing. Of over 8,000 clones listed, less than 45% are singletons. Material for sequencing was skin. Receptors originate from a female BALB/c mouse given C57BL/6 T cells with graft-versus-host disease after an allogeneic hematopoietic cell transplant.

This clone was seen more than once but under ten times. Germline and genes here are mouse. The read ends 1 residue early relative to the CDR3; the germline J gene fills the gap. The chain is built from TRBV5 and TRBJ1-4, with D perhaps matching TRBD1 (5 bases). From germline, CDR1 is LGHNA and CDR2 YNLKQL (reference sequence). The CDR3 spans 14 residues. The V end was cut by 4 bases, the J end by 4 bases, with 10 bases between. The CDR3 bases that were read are TGTGCCAGCAGCCCGGGACTAATCAACGAAAGATTATTT. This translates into CASSPGLINERLF. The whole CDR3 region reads CASSPGLINERLFF.

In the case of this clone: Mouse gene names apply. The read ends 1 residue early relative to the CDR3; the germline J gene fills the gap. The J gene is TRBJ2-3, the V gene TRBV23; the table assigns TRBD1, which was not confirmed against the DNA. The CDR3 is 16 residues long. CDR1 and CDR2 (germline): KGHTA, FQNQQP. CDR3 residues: CSSSQAGQGSAETLYF. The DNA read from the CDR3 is TGCTCCAGCAGTCAAGCGGGACAGGGTAGTGCAGAAACGCTGTAT.

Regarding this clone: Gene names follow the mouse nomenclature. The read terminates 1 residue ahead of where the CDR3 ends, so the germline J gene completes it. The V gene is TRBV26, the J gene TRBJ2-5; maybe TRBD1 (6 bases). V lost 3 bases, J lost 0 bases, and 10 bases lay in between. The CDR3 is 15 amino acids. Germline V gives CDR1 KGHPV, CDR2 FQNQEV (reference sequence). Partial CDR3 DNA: TGTGCCAGCAGTCTCTCGACAGGTAACCAAGACACCCAGTAC. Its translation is CASSLSTGNQDTQY. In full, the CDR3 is CASSLSTGNQDTQYF.

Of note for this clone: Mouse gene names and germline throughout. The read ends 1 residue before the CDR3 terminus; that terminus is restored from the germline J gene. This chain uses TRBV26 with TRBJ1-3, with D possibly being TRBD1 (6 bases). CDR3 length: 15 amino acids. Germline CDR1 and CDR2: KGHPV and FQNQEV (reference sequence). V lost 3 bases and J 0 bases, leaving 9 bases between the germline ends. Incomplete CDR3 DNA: TGTGCCAGCAGTCTCGGGACATTTTCTGGAAATACGCTCTAT. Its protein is CASSLGTFSGNTLY. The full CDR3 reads CASSLGTFSGNTLYF.

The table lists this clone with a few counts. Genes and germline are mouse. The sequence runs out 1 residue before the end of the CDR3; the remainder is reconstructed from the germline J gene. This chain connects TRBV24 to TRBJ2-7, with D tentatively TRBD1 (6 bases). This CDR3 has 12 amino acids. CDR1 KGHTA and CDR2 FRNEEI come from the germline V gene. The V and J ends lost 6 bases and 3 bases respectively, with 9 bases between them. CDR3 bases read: TGTGCCAGCAGGCACAGGGTCTATGAACAGTAC. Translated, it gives CASRHRVYEQY. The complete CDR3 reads CASRHRVYEQYF.

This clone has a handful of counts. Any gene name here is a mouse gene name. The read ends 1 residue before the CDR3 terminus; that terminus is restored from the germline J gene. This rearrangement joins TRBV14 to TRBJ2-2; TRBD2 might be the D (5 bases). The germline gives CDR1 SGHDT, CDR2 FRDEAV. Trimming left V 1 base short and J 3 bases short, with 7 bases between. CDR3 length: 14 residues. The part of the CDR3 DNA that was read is TGTGCCAGCAGTTTCCTCTGGGACACCGGGCAGCTCTAC. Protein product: CASSFLWDTGQLY. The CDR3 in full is CASSFLWDTGQLYF.

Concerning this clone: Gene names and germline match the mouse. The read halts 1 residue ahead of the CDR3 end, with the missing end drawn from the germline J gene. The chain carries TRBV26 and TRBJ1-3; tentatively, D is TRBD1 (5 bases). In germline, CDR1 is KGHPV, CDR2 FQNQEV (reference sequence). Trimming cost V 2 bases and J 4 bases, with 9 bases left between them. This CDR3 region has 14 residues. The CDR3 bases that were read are TGTGCCAGCAGTCTGGGGGGGGTGGGAAATACGCTCTAT. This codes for CASSLGGVGNTLY. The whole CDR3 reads CASSLGGVGNTLYF. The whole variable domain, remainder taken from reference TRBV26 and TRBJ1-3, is NSKVIQTPRYLVKGQGQKAKMRCIPEKGHPVVFWYQQNKNNEFKFLINFQNQEVLQQIDMTEKRFSAECPSNSPCSLEIQSSEAGDSALYLCASSLGGVGNTLYFGEGSRLIVV.

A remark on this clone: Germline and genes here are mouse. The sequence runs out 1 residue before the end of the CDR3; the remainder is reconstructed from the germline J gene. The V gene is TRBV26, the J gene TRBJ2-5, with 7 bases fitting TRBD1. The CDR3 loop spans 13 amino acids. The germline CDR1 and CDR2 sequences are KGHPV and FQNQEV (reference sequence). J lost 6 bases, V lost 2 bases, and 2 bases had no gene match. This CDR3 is CASSLVRGDTQYF. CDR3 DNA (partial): TGTGCCAGCAGTCTGGTCAGGGGGGACACCCAGTAC.

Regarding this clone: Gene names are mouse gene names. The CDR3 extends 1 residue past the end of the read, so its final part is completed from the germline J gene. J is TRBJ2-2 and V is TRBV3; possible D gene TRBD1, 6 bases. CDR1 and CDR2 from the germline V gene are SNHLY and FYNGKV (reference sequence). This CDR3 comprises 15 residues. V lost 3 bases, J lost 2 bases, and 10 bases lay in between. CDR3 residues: CASSFGRGNTGQLYF. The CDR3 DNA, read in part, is TGTGCCAGCAGCTTCGGCAGGGGTAACACCGGGCAGCTCTAC.

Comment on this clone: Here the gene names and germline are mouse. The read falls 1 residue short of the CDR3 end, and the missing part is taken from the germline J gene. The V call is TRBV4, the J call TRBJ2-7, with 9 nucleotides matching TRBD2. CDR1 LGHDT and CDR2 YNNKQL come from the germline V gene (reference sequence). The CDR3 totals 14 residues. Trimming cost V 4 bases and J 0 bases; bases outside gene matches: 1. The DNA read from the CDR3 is TGTGCCAGCAGCTCCTGGGGGGGCTCCTATGAACAGTAC. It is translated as CASSSWGGSYEQY. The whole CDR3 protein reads CASSSWGGSYEQYF.

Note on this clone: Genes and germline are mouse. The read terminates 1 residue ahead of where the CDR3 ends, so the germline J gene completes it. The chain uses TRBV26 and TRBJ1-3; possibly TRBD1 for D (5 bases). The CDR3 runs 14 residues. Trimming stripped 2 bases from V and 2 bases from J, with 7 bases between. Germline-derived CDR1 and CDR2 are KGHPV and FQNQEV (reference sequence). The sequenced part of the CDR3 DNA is TGTGCCAGCAGTCTGATACAGGCTGGAAATACGCTCTAT. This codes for CASSLIQAGNTLY. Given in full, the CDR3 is CASSLIQAGNTLYF.

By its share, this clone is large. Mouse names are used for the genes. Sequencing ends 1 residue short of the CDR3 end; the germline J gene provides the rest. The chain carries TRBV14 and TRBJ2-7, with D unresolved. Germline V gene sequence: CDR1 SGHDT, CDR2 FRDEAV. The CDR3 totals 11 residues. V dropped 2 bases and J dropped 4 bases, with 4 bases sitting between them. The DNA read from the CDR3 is TGTGCCAGCAGTTTTGGGTATGAACAGTAC. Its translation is CASSFGYEQY. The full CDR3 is CASSFGYEQYF.

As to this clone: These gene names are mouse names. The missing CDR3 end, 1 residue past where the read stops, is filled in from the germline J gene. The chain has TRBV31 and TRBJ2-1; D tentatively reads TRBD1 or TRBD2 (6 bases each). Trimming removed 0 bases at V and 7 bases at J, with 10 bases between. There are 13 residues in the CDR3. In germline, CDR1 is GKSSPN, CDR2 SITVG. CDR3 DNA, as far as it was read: TGTGCCTGGAGTCTGGGGGCAGGCGCTGAGCAGTTC. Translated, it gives CAWSLGAGAEQF. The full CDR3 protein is CAWSLGAGAEQFF.

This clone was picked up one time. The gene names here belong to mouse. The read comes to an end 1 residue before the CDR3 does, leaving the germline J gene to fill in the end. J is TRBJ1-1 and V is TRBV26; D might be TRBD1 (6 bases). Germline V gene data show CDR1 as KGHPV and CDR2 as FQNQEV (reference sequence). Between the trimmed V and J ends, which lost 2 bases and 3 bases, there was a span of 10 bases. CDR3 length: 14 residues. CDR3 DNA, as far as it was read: TGTGCCAGCAGTCTGGGGGGGGCGTACACAGAAGTCTTC. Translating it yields CASSLGGAYTEVF. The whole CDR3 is CASSLGGAYTEVFF. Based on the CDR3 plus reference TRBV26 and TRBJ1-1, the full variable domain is NSKVIQTPRYLVKGQGQKAKMRCIPEKGHPVVFWYQQNKNNEFKFLINFQNQEVLQQIDMTEKRFSAECPSNSPCSLEIQSSEAGDSALYLCASSLGGAYTEVFFGKGTRLTVV.

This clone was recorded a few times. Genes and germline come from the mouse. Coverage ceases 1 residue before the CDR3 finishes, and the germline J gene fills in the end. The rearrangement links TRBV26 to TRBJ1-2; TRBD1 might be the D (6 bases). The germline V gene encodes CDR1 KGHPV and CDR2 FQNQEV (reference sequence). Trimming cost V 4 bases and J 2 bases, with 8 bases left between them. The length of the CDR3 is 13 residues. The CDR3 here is CASSPGQNSDYTF. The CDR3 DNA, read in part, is TGTGCCAGCAGTCCCGGACAGAACTCCGACTACACC.

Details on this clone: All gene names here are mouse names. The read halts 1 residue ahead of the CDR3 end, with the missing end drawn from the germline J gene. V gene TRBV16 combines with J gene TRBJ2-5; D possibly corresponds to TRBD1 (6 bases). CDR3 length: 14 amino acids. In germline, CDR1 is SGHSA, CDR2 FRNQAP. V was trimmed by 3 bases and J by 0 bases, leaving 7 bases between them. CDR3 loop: CASSFGQNQDTQYF. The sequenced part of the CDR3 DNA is TGTGCAAGCAGCTTCGGACAGAACCAAGACACCCAGTAC.

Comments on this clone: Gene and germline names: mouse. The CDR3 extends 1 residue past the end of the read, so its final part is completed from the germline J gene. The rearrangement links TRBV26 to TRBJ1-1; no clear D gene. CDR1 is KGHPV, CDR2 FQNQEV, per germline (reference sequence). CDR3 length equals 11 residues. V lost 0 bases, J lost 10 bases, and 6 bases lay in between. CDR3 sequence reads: CASSLSGIVFF. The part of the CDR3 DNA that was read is TGTGCCAGCAGTCTGTCGGGGATAGTCTTC.

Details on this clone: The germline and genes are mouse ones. The CDR3 region is CASREGRQNTLYF. The CDR3 DNA, read in part, is TGTGCCAGCAGAGAGGGACGTCAAAACACCTTGTAC. The chain has TRBV15 and TRBJ2-4, with D perhaps being TRBD1 or TRBD2 (5 bases each). The read terminates 1 residue ahead of where the CDR3 ends, so the germline J gene completes it. Trimming pared 6 bases from V and 1 base from J, leaving 8 bases between. This CDR3 is built from 13 residues. Germline CDR1 SGHND, CDR2 FRSKSL. Using reference TRBV15 and TRBJ2-4 for the parts outside the CDR3, the full variable domain is DAGVTQTPRHEVAEKGQTIILKCEPVSGHNDLFWYRQTKIQGLELLSYFRSKSLMEDGGAFKDRFKAEMLNSSFSTLKIQPTEPKDSAVYLCASREGRQNTLYFGAGTRLSVL.

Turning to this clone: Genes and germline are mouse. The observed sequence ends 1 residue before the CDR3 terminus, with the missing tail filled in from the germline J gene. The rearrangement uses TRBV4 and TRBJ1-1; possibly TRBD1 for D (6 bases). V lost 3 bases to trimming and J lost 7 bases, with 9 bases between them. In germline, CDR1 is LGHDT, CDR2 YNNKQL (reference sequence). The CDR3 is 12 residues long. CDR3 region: CASSYGRGEVFF. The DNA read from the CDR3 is TGTGCCAGCAGCTACGGCAGGGGAGAAGTCTTC. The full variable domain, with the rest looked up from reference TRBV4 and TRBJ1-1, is ETAVFQTPNYHVTQVGNEVSFNCKQTLGHDTMYWYKQDSKKLLKIMFSYNNKQLIVNETVPRRFSPQSSDKAHLNLRIKSVEPEDSAVYLCASSYGRGEVFFGKGTRLTVV.

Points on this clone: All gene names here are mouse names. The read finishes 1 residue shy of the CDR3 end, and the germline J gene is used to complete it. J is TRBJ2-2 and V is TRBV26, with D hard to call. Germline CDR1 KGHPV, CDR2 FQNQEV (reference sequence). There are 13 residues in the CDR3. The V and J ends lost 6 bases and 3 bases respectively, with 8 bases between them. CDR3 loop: CASSPGHTGQLYF. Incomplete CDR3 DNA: TGTGCCAGCAGCCCCGGCCACACCGGGCAGCTCTAC.

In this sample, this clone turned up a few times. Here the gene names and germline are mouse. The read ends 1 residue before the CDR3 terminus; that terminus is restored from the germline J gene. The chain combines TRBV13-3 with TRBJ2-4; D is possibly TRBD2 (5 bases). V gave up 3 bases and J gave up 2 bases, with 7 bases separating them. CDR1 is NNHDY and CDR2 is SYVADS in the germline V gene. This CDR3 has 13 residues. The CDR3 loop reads CASSGTFQNTLYF. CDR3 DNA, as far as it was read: TGTGCCAGCAGTGGGACTTTTCAAAACACCTTGTAC.

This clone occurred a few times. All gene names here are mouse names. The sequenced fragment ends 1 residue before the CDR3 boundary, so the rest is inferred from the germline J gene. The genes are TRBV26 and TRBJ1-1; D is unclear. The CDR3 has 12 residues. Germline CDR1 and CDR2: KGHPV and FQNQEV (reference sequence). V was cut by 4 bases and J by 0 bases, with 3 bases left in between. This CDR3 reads CASSQANTEVFF. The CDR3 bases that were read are TGTGCCAGCAGTCAAGCAAACACAGAAGTCTTC.

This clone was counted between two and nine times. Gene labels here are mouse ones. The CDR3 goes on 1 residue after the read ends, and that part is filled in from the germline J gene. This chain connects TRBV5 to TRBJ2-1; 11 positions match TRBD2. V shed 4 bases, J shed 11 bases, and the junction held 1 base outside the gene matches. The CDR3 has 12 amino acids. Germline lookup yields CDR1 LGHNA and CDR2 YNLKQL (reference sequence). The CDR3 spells CASSRDWGKQFF. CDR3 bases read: TGTGCCAGCAGCCGGGACTGGGGGAAGCAGTTC.

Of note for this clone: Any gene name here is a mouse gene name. CDR3 region: CSSSQSREGTQYF. The DNA read from the CDR3 is TGCTCCAGCAGTCAATCGAGGGAGGGCACCCAGTAC. This chain connects TRBV23 to TRBJ2-5. The CDR3 is cut off 1 residue early in the read; its end comes from the germline J gene. Germline V CDR1 and CDR2: KGHTA, FQNQQP. CDR3 length equals 13 residues.

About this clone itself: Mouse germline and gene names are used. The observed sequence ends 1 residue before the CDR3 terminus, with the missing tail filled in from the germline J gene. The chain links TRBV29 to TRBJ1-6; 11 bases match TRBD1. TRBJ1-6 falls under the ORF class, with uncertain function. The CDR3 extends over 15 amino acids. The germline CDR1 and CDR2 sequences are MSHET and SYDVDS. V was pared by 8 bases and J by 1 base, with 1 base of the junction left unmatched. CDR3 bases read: TGTGCTAGCGGGACAGGGGGGTCCTATAATTCGCCCCTCTAC. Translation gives CASGTGGSYNSPLY. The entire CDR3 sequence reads CASGTGGSYNSPLYF.

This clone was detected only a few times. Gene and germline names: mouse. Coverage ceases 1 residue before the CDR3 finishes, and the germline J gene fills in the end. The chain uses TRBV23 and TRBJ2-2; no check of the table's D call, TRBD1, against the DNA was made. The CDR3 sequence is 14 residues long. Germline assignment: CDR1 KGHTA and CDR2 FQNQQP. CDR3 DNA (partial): TGCTCCAGCAGTCAATCAGGGGACACCGGGCAGCTCTAC. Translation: CSSSQSGDTGQLY. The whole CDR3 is CSSSQSGDTGQLYF.